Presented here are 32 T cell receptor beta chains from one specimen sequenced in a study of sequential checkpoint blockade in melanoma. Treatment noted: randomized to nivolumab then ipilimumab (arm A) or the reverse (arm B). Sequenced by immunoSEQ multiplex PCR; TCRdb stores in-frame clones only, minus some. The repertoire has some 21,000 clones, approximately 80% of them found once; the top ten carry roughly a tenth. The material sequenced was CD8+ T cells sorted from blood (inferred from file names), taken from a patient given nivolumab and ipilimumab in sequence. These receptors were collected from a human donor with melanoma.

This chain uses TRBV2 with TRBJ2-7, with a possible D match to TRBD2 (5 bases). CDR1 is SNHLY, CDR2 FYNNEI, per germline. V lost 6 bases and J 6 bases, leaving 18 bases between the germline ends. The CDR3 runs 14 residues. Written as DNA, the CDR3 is TGTGCCAGCAGCGACGGGAAGGAGATATTCGAGCAGTACTTC. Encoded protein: CASSDGKEIFEQYF.

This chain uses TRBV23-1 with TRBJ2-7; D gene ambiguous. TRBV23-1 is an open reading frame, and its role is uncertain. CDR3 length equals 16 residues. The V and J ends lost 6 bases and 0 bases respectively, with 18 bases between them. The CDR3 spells CASSQERHRSSYEQYF. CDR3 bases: TGCGCCAGCAGCCAAGAACGGCATAGGAGCTCCTACGAGCAGTACTTC.

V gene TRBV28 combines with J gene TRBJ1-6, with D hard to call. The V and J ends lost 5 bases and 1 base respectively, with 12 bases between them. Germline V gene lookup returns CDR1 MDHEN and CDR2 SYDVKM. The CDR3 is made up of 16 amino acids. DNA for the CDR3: TGTGCCAGCAGTCCCCACGAACAGTCCTATAATTCACCCCTCCACTTT. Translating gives CASSPHEQSYNSPLHF.

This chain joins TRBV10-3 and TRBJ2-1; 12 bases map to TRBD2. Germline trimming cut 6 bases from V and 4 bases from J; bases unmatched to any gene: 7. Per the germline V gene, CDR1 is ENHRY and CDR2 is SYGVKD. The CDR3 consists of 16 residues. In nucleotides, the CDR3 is TGTGCCATCAGGGAGACTAGCGGGGGCGGATACAATGAGCAGTTCTTC. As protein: CAIRETSGGGYNEQFF.

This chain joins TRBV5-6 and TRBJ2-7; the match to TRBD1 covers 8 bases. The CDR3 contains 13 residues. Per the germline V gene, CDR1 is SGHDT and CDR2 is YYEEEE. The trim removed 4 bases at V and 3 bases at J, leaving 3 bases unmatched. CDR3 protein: CASSNDRGYEQYF. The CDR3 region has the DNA TGTGCCAGCAGCAACGACAGGGGCTACGAGCAGTACTTC.

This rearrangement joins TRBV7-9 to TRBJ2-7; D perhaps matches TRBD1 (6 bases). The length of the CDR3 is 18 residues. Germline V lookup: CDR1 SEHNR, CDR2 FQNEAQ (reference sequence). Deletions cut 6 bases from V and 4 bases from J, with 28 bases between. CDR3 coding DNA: TGTGCCAGCAGTTCGCCTGCTCTGCCCGGGACACCCTTTTACGAGCAGTACTTC. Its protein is CASSSPALPGTPFYEQYF.

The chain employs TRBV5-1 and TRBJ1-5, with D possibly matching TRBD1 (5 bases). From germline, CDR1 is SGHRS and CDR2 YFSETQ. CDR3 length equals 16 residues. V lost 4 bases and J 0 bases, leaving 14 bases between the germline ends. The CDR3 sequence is CASSPLGEGSNQPQHF. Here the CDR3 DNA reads TGCGCCAGCAGCCCCTTGGGGGAGGGTAGCAATCAGCCCCAGCATTTT.

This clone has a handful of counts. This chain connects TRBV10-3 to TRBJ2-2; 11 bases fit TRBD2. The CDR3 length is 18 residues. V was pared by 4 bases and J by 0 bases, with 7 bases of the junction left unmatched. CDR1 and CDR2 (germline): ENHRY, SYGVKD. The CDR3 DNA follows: TGTGCCATCAGTGGGAGGCTAGCGGGAGGTCCGAACACCGGGGAGCTGTTTTTT. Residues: CAISGRLAGGPNTGELFF.

This CDR3 is CASSLLRRLDYGYTF. Written as DNA, the CDR3 is TGCGCCAGCAGCCTCCTACGGCGACTGGACTATGGCTACACCTTC. The V gene is TRBV4-1, the J gene TRBJ1-2; no definite D call. Germline lookup yields CDR1 MGHRA and CDR2 YSYEKL. The germline V and J ends were trimmed by 4 bases and 3 bases, with 15 bases remaining between them. The CDR3 loop spans 15 amino acids.

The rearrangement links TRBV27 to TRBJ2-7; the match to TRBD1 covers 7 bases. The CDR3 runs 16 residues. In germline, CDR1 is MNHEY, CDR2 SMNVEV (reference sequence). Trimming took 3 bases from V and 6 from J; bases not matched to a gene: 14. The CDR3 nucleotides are TGTGCCAGCAGTTTGTACGATCGACAGGGAGTTTCCGAGCAGTACTTC. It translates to CASSLYDRQGVSEQYF.

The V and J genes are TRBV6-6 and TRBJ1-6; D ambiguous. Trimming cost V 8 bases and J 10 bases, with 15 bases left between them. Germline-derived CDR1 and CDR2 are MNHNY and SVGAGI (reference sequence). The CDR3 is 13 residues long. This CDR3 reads CASGATEASPLHF. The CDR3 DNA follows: TGTGCCAGCGGCGCCACGGAGGCCTCACCCCTCCACTTT.

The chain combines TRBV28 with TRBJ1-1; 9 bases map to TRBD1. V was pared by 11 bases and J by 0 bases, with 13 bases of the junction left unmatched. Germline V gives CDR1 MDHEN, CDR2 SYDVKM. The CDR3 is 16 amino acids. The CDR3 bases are TGTGCCGTACAAGATGGGACAGGGAGGATGAACACTGAAGCTTTCTTT. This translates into CAVQDGTGRMNTEAFF.

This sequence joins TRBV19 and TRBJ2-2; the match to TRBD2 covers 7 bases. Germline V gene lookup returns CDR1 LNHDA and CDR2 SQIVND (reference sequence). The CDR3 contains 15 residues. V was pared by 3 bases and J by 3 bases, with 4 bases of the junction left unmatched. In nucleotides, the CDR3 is TGTGCCAGTAGTATTTGGCTAGCGGACACCGGGGAGCTGTTTTTT. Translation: CASSIWLADTGELFF.

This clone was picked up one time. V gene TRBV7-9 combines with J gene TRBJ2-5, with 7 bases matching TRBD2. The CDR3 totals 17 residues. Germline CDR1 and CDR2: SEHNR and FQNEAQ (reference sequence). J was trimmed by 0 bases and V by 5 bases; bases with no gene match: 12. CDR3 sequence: CASSATLAGLYQETQYF. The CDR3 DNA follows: TGTGCCAGCAGCGCGACCTTAGCGGGCCTGTACCAAGAGACCCAGTACTTC.

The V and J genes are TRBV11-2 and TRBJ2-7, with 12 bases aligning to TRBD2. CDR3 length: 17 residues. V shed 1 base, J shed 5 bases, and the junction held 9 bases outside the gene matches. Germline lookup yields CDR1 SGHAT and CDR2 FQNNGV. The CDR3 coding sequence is TGTGCCAGCAGCTTAGTCCGGGGGCTAGCGGGAGGGGACGAGCAGTACTTC. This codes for CASSLVRGLAGGDEQYF.

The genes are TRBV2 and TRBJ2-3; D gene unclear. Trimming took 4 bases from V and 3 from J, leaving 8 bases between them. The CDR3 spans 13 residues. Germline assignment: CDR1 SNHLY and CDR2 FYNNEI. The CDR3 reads CASSVEVTDTQYF. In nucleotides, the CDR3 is TGTGCCAGCAGTGTAGAGGTTACAGATACGCAGTATTTT.

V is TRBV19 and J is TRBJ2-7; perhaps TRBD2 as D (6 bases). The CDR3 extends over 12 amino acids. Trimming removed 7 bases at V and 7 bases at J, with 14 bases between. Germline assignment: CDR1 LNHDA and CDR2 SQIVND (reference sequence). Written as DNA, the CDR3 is TGTGCCAGTACCACCTGGGGGGAAGAGCAGTACTTC. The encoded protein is CASTTWGEEQYF.

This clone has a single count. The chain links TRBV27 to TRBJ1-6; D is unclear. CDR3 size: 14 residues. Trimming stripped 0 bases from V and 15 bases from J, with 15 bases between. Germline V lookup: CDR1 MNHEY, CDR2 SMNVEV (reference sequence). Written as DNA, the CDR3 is TGTGCCAGCAGTTTATCCCCCCTAATCCATGACCTCCACTTT. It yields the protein CASSLSPLIHDLHF.

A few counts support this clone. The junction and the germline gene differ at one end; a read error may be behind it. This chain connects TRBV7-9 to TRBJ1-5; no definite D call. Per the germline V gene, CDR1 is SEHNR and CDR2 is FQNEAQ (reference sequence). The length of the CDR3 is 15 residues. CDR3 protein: CASSQDWLGHQPQHF. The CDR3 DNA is TGCGCCAGCAGCCAAGATTGGTTGGGCCATCAGCCCCAGCATTTT. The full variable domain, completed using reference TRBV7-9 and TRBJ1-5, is DTGVSQNPRHKITKRGQNVTFRCDPISEHNRLYWYRQTLGQGPEFLTYFQNEAQLEKSRLLSDRFSAERPKGSFSTLEIQRTEQGDSAMYLCASSQDWLGHQPQHFGDGTRLSIL.

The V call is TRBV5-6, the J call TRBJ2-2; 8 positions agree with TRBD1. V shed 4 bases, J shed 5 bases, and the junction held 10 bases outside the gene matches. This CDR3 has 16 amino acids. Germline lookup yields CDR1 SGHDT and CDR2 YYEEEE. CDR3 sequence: CASSRWTGKRTGELFF. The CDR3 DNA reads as TGTGCCAGCAGCAGATGGACAGGGAAAAGGACCGGGGAGCTGTTTTTT. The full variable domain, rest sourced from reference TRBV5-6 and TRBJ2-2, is DAGVTQSPTHLIKTRGQQVTLRCSPKSGHDTVSWYQQALGQGPQFIFQYYEEEERQRGNFPDRFSGHQFPNYSSELNVNALLLGDSALYLCASSRWTGKRTGELFFGEGSRLTVL.

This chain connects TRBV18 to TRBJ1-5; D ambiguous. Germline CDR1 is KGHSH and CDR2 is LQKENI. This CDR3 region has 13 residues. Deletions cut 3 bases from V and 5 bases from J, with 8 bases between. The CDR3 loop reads CASSPAGYQPQHF. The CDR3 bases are TGTGCCAGCTCACCGGCAGGCTATCAGCCCCAGCATTTT.

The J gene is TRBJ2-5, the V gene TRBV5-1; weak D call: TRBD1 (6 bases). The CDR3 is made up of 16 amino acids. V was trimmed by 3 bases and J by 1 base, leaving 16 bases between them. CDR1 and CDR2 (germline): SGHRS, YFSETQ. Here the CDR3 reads CASSYSPGHPQETQYF. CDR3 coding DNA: TGCGCCAGCAGCTATAGCCCGGGACACCCCCAAGAGACCCAGTACTTC.

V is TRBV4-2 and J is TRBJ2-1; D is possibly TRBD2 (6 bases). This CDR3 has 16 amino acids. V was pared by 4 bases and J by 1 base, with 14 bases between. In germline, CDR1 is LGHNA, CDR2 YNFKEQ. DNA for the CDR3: TGTGCCAGCAGCCCCACTAGCTCAACATCCTACAATGAGCAGTTCTTC. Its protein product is CASSPTSSTSYNEQFF.

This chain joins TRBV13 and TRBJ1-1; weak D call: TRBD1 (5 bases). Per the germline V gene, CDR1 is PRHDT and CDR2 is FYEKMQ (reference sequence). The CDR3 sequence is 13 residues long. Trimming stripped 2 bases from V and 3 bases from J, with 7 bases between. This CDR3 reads CASSLLGDTEAFF. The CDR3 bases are TGTGCCAGCAGCTTACTAGGGGACACTGAAGCTTTCTTT.

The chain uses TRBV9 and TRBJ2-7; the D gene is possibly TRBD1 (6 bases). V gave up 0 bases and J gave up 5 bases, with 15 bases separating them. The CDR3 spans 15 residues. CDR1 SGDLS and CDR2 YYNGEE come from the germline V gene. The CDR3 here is CASSVGLGAPDEQYF. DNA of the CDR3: TGTGCCAGCAGCGTAGGTCTGGGGGCGCCGGACGAGCAGTACTTC.

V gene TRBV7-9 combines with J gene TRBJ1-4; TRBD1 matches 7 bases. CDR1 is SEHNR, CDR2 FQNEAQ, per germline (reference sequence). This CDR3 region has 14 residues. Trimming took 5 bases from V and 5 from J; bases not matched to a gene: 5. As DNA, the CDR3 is TGTGCCAGCAGCGGCCCACAGGGGAATGAAAAACTGTTTTTT. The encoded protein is CASSGPQGNEKLFF.

As DNA, the CDR3 is TGTGCCAGCAGCGACAGTAGCCCCTTAAGGGGGCTTACCTTC. Protein: CASSDSSPLRGLTF. The V call is TRBV13, the J call TRBJ1-2; 7 positions match TRBD1. The CDR3 length is 14 residues. V was clipped by 5 bases and J by 14 bases; unmatched bases: 17. Germline loops: CDR1 PRHDT, CDR2 FYEKMQ (reference sequence).

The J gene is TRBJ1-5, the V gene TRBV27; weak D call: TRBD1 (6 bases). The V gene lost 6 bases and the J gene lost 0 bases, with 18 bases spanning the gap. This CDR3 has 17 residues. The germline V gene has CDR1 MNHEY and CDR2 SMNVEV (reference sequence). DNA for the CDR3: TGTGCCAGCAGGGCCGGGACACCCTTTTATAGCAATCAGCCCCAGCATTTT. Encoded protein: CASRAGTPFYSNQPQHF.

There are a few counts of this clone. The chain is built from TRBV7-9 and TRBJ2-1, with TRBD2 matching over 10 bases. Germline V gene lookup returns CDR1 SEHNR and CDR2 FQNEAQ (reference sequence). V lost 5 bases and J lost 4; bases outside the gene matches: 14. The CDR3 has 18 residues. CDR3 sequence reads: CASSGGVVLAGPYNEQFF. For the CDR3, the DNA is TGTGCCAGCAGCGGAGGAGTGGTACTAGCGGGGCCGTACAATGAGCAGTTCTTC.

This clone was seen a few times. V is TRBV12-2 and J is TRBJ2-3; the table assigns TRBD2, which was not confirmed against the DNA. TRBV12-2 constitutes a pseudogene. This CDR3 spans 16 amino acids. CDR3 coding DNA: TGTGCAAGTCGCTTCAAACTAGCGGGGACGACAGATACGCAGTATTTT. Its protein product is CASRFKLAGTTDTQYF.

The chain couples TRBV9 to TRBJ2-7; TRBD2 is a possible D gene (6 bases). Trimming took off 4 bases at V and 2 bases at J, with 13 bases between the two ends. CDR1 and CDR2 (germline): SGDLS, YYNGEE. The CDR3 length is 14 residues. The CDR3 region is CASSPSGVTYEQYF. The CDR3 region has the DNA TGTGCCAGCAGCCCCTCGGGGGTTACCTACGAGCAGTACTTC.

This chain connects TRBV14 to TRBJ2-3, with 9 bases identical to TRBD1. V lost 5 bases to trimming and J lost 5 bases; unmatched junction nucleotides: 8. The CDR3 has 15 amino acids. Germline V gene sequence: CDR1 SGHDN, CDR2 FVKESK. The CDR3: CASSLPGTGIDTQYF. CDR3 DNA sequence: TGTGCCAGCAGCTTGCCCGGGACAGGGATAGATACGCAGTATTTT.